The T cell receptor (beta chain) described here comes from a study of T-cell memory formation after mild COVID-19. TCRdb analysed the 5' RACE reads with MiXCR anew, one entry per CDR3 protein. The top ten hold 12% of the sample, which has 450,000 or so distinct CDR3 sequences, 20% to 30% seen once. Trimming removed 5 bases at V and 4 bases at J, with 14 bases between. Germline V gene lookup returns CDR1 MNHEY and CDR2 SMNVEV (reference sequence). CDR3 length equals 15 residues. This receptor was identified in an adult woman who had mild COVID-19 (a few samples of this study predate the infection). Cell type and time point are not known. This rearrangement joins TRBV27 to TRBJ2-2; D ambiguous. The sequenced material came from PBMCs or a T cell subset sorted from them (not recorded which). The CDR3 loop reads CASSRQGLVTGELFF. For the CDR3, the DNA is TGTGCCAGCAGTCGCCAAGGGCTGGTCACCGGGGAGCTGTTTTTT.